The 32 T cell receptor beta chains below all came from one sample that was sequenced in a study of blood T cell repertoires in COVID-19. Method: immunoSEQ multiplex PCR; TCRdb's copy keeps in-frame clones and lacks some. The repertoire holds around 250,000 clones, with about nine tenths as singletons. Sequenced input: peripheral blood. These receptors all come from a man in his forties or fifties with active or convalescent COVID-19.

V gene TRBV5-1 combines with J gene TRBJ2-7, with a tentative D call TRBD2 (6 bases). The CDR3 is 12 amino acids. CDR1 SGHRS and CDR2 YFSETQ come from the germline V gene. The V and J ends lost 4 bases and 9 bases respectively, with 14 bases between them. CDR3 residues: CASSAGGVGQYF. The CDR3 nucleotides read TGCGCCAGCAGCGCGGGCGGGGTAGGGCAGTACTTC.

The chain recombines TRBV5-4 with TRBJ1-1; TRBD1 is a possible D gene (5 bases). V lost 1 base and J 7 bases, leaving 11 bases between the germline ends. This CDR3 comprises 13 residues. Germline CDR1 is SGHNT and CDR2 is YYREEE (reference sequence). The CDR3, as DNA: TGTGCCAGCAGCTTGCAGGACACCTATGAAGCTTTCTTT. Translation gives CASSLQDTYEAFF. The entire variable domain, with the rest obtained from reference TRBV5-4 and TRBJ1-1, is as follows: ETGVTQSPTHLIKTRGQQVTLRCSSQSGHNTVSWYQQALGQGPQFIFQYYREEENGRGNFPPRFSGLQFPNYSSELNVNALELDDSALYLCASSLQDTYEAFFGQGTRLTVV.

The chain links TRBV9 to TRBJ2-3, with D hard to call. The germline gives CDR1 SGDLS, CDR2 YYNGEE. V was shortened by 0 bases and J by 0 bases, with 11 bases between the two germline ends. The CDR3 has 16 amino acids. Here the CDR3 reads CASSVGSLPSTDTQYF. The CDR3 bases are TGTGCCAGCAGCGTAGGTAGTTTGCCTAGCACAGATACGCAGTATTTT.

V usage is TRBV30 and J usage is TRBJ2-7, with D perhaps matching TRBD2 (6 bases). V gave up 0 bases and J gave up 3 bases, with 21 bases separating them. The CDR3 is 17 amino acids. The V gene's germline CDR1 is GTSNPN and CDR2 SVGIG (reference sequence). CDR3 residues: CAWSVDEGLTLSYEQYF. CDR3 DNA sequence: TGTGCCTGGAGTGTAGATGAAGGACTAACACTCAGCTACGAGCAGTACTTC.

Here the CDR3 DNA reads TGTGCCAGCAGCGTAGGGGACAGGGGCACAGATACGCAGTATTTT. Its translation: CASSVGDRGTDTQYF. The chain carries TRBV9 and TRBJ2-3; TRBD1 matches 9 bases. Trimming took 0 bases from V and 1 from J; bases not matched to a gene: 0. The CDR3 extends over 15 amino acids. Germline CDR1 and CDR2: SGDLS and YYNGEE.

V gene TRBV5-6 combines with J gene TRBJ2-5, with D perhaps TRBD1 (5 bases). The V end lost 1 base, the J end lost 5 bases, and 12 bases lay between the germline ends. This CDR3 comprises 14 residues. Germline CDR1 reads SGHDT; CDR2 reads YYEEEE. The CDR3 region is CASSLRKGRETQYF. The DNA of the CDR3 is TGTGCCAGCAGCTTGAGAAAGGGGCGGGAGACCCAGTACTTC.

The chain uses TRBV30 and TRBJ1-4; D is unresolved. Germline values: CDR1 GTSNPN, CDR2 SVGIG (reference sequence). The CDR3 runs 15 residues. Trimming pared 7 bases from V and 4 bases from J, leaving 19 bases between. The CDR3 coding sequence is TGTGCCTCAAACCTCCGGGCTGAGGGTAATGAAAAACTGTTTTTT. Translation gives CASNLRAEGNEKLFF.

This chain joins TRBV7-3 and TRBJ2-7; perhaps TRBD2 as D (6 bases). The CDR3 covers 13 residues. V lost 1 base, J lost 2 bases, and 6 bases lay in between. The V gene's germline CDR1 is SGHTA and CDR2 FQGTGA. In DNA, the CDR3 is TGTGCCAGCAGCTTAAGCGGGGCCTACGAGCAGTACTTC. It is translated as CASSLSGAYEQYF.

The CDR3: CASSQDTPDSFGDTEAFF. The CDR3, as DNA: TGCGCCAGCAGCCAAGACACTCCAGACAGCTTTGGTGACACTGAAGCTTTCTTT. The V and J genes are TRBV4-1 and TRBJ1-1; possibly TRBD1 for D (5 bases). Trimming cost V 0 bases and J 3 bases, with 20 bases left between them. The germline V gene encodes CDR1 MGHRA and CDR2 YSYEKL. The CDR3 length is 18 residues.

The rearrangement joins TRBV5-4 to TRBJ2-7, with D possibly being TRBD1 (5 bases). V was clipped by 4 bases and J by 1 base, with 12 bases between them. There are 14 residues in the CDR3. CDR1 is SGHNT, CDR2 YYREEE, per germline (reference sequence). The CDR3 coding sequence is TGTGCCAGCAGCATTCAGGGTGGGTCCTACGAGCAGTACTTC. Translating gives CASSIQGGSYEQYF.

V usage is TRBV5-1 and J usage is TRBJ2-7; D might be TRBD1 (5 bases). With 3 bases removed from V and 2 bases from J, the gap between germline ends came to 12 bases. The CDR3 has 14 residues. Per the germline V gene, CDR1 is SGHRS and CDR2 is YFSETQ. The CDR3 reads CASSYTDSAYEQYF. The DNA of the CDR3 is TGCGCCAGCAGCTACACCGACAGTGCCTACGAGCAGTACTTC. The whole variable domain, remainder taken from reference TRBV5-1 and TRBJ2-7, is KAGVTQTPRYLIKTRGQQVTLSCSPISGHRSVSWYQQTPGQGLQFLFEYFSETQRNKGNFPGRFSGRQFSNSRSEMNVSTLELGDSALYLCASSYTDSAYEQYFGPGTRLTVT.

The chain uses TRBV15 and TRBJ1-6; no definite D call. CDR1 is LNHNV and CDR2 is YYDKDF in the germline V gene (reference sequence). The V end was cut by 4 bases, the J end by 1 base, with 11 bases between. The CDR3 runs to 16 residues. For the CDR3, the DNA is TGTGCCACCAGCATCGGAGGGATATCCTATAATTCACCCCTCCACTTT. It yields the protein CATSIGGISYNSPLHF.

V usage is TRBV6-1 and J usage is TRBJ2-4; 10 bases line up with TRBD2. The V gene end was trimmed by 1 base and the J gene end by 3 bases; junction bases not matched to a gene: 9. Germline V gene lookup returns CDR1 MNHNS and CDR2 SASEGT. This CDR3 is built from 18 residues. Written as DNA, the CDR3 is TGTGCCAGCAGTGAAGTACTAGCGGGATACGAGGGCAAAAACATTCAGTACTTC. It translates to CASSEVLAGYEGKNIQYF.

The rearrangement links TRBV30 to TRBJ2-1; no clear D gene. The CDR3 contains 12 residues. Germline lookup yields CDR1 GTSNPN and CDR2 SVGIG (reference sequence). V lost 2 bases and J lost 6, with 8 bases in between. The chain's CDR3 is CAWSPTSNEQFF. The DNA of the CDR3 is TGTGCCTGGAGTCCAACAAGCAATGAGCAGTTCTTC.

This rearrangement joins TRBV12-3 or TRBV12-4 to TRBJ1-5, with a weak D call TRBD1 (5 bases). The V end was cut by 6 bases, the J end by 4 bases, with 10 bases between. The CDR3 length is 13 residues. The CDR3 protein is CASSQDKNQPQHF. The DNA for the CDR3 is TGTGCCAGCAGCCAGGACAAAAATCAGCCCCAGCATTTT.

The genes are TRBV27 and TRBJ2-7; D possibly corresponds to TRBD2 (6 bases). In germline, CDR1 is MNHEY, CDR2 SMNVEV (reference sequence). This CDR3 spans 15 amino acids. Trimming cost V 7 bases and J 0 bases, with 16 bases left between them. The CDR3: CASIKWGESSYEQYF. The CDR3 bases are TGTGCCAGCATCAAATGGGGGGAAAGCTCCTACGAGCAGTACTTC.

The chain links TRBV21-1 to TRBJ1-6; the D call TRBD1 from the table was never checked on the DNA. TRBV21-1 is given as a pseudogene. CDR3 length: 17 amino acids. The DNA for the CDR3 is TGTGCCAGCAGCCCCCCGGGTGGGGCCTCCTATAATTCACCCCTCCACTTT. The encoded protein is CASSPPGGASYNSPLHF.

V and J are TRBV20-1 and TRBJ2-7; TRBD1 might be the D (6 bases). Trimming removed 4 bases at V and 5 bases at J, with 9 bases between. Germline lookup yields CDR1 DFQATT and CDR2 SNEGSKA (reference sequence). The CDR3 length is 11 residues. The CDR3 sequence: CSATYRDEQYF. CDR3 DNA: TGCAGTGCTACATACAGGGACGAGCAGTACTTC.

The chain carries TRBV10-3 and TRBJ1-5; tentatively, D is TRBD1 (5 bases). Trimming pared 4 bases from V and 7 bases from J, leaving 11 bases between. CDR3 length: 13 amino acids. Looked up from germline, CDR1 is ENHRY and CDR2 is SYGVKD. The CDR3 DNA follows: TGTGCCATCAGTGCAGGGACTGGCCAGCCCCAGCATTTT. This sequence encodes CAISAGTGQPQHF.

CDR3 DNA: TGTGCCAGCAGTATGTGGGCCGGGGGAGAGCAGTACTTC. Translation gives CASSMWAGGEQYF. The rearrangement uses TRBV27 and TRBJ2-7; the D gene is possibly TRBD2 (6 bases). Trimming shortened V by 5 bases and J by 7 bases, and 15 bases separated the two germline ends. CDR3 length: 13 amino acids. Germline V gives CDR1 MNHEY, CDR2 SMNVEV (reference sequence).

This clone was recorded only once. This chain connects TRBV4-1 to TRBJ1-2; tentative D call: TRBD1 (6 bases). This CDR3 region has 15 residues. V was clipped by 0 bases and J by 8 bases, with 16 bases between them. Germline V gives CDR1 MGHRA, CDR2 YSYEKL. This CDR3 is CASSQDIQGLGGYTF. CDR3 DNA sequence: TGCGCCAGCAGCCAAGATATTCAGGGGCTAGGGGGCTACACCTTC.

CDR3 residues: CASSYRGAGIRGNIQYF. CDR3 DNA sequence: TGTGCCAGCAGCTACCGCGGGGCAGGGATTAGGGGAAACATTCAGTACTTC. The gene calls are TRBV7-2 and TRBJ2-4; D possibly corresponds to TRBD2 (6 bases). The length of the CDR3 is 17 residues. Germline lookup yields CDR1 SGHTA and CDR2 FQGNSA. Trimming removed 4 bases at V and 6 bases at J, with 22 bases between.

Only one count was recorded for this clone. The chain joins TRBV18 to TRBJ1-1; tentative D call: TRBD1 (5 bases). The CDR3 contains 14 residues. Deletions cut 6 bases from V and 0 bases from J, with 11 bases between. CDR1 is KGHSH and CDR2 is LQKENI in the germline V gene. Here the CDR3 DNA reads TGTGCCAGCTCCCGCGGGACGGTGAACACTGAAGCTTTCTTT. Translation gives CASSRGTVNTEAFF.

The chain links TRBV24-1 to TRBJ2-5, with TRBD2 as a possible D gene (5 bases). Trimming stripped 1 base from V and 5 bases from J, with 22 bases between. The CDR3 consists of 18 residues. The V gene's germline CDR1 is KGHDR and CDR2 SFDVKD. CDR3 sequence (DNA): TGTGCCACCAGTGATTTTTCCCCGGGTCAGATTGGCGGGGAGACCCAGTACTTC. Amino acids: CATSDFSPGQIGGETQYF.

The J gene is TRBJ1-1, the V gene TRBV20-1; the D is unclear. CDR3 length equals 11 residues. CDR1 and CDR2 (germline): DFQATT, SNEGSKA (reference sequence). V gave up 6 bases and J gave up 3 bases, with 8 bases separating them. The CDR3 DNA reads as TGCAGTGCCCTTGTCGACACTGAAGCTTTCTTT. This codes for CSALVDTEAFF.

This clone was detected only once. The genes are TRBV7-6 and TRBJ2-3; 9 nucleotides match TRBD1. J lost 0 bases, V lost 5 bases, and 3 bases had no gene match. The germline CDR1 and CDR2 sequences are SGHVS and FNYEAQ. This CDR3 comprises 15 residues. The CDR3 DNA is TGTGCCAGCAGCCACGGACAGGGGAGCACAGATACGCAGTATTTT. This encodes CASSHGQGSTDTQYF.

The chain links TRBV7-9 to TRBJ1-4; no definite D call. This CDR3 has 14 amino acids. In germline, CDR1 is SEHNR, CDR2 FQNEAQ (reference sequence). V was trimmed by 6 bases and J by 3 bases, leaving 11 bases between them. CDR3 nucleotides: TGTGCCAGCAGTCACCCTATGGCTAATGAAAAACTGTTTTTT. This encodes CASSHPMANEKLFF.

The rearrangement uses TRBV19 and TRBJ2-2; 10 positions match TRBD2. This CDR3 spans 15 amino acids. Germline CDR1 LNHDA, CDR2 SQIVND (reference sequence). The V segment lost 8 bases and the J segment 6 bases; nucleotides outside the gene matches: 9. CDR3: CASGRAGGPSGELFF. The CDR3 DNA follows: TGTGCCAGTGGACGAGCGGGGGGGCCGTCCGGGGAGCTGTTTTTT.

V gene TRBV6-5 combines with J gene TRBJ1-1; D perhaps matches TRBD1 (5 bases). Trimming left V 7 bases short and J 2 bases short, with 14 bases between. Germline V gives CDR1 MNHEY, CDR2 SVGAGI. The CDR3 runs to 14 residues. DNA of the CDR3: TGTGCCAGCACTCCCAGGGTATCAAACACTGAAGCTTTCTTT. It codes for CASTPRVSNTEAFF.

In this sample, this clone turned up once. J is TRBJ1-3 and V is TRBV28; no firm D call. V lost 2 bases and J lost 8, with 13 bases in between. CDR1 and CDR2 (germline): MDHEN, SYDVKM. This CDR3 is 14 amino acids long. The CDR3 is CASSLATGIDTIYF. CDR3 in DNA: TGTGCCAGCAGTTTAGCTACGGGGATAGACACCATATATTTT.

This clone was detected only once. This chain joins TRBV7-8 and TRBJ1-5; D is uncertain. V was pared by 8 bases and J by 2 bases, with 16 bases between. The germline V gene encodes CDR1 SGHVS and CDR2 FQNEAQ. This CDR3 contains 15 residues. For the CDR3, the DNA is TGTGCCAGCGGGGAGGATATGAGAGGCAATCAGCCCCAGCATTTT. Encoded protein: CASGEDMRGNQPQHF.

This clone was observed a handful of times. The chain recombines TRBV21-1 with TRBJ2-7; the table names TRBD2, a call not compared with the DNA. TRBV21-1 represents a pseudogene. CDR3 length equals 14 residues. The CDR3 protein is CASTLAGDSYEQYF. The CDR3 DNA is TGTGCCAGCACCCTAGCGGGAGATAGCTACGAGCAGTACTTC.